This T cell receptor beta chain appears in the sequencing data of a study of vaccination effects on CD4 cells after COVID-19. Comments on this clone: The antigen remains undetermined.

The length of the CDR3 is 16 residues. V lost 1 base to trimming and J lost 5 bases; unmatched junction nucleotides: 9. The germline gives CDR1 SGHNT, CDR2 YYREEE (reference sequence). TCRdb's table, derived via immunoSEQ multiplex PCR, lists solely in-frame clones and lacks some. The table has more than 20,000 clones, around 76% seen once. Expansion with viral peptide pools was applied to antigen-specific CD4+ T cells by the ViraFEST assay prior to sequencing. Subsequent to a culture period of more than 9 days, CD4+ T cells were isolated. Each participant was given two doses of one vaccine (BNT162b2 or mRNA-1273).

The TCR comes from a human donor who received a COVID-19 vaccine. The chain is built from TRBV5-4 and TRBJ2-3; 8 bases are a match to TRBD2. This specimen consisted of CD4+ T cells from PBMCs cultured with HCoV-229E spike peptides, obtained after COVID-19 vaccination. The CDR3 spells CASSLRTGGPVDTQYF. The DNA of the CDR3 is TGTGCCAGCAGCTTGAGGACGGGAGGGCCCGTAGATACGCAGTATTTT.